The 9 T cell receptor beta chains below were found in one sample sequenced in a study of Ad26.COV2.S vaccination and SARS-CoV-2 variants. Noted treatment: some 20 received Ad26.COV2.S at low or high dose, single or two shots; about 5 received placebo; per-sample allocation not given. It was on day 63 after the first vaccine or placebo injection that samples were taken. Method: immunoSEQ multiplex PCR; TCRdb's copy keeps in-frame clones and lacks some. The sample lists some 410,000 clones, about 92% occurring once. The sequencing here drew on peripheral blood, taken in a trial of Ad26.COV2.S vaccine versus placebo. These receptors all stem from a person aged 18-60 years who received the Ad26.COV2.S COVID-19 vaccine or a placebo.

The J gene is TRBJ1-1, the V gene TRBV28, with 8 bases matching TRBD1. The V gene's germline CDR1 is MDHEN and CDR2 SYDVKM. The length of the CDR3 is 13 residues. The V and J ends lost 9 bases and 10 bases, in that order; junction bases with no gene match: 13. CDR3 protein: CASNGQGGSGAFF. CDR3 sequence (DNA): TGTGCCAGTAACGGACAGGGAGGGAGTGGAGCTTTCTTT. The variable domain in full, completed from reference TRBV28 and TRBJ1-1, reads DVKVTQSSRYLVKRTGEKVFLECVQDMDHENMFWYRQDPGLGLRLIYFSYDVKMKEKGDIPEGYSVSREKKERFSLILESASTNQTSMYLCASNGQGGSGAFFGQGTRLTVV.

J is TRBJ2-1 and V is TRBV11-3; D may match TRBD1 or TRBD2 (5 bases each). The CDR3 extends over 16 amino acids. The germline V gene has CDR1 SGHNT and CDR2 YENEEA. Trimming cost V 3 bases and J 7 bases, with 19 bases left between them. This CDR3 is CASSFRGLGTVNEQFF. The DNA for the CDR3 is TGTGCCAGCAGCTTTAGAGGCCTAGGGACGGTAAATGAGCAGTTCTTC.

Here the CDR3 reads CASSQGMAGAVEQFF. For the CDR3, the DNA is TGCGCCAGCAGCCAAGGTATGGCGGGGGCGGTTGAGCAGTTCTTC. The chain combines TRBV4-3 with TRBJ2-1, with D perhaps TRBD2 (7 bases). Germline V lookup: CDR1 LGHNA, CDR2 YSLEER. This CDR3 contains 15 residues. The V gene lost 1 base and the J gene lost 9 bases, with 16 bases spanning the gap.

The V and J genes are TRBV11-2 and TRBJ1-1; no firm D call. Trimming removed 6 bases from V and 1 base from J, with 12 bases in between. The CDR3 totals 14 residues. Germline loops: CDR1 SGHAT, CDR2 FQNNGV. The CDR3 here is CASSLLERNTEAFF. CDR3 DNA: TGTGCCAGCAGTCTTCTTGAGCGGAACACTGAAGCTTTCTTT.

This chain joins TRBV9 and TRBJ1-1; no firm D call. The CDR3 length is 13 residues. The ends were cut back, 3 bases at V and 1 base at J, with 7 bases in the middle. Germline V CDR1 and CDR2: SGDLS, YYNGEE. CDR3 protein: CASSGAGNTEAFF. The CDR3 coding sequence is TGTGCCAGCAGCGGCGCAGGGAACACTGAAGCTTTCTTT.

V and J are TRBV5-5 and TRBJ2-5, with 7 bases that match TRBD2. Unmatched junction bases numbered 8, after V lost 0 bases and J lost 0 bases. CDR3 length equals 17 residues. Germline CDR1 SGHKS, CDR2 YYEKEE (reference sequence). This CDR3 reads CASSLAWGGPDQETQYF. In DNA form, the CDR3 reads TGTGCCAGCAGCTTGGCGTGGGGAGGGCCGGACCAAGAGACCCAGTACTTC.

The chain joins TRBV7-2 to TRBJ2-3; 11 nucleotides agree with TRBD2. Germline V lookup: CDR1 SGHTA, CDR2 FQGNSA. The CDR3 is made up of 19 amino acids. V gave up 1 base and J gave up 4 bases; unmatched junction bases: 13. The CDR3 bases are TGTGCCAGCAGCTTAGAGGGGCTAGCGGGGGGACTGGGTCCAGATACGCAGTATTTT. This encodes CASSLEGLAGGLGPDTQYF.

V gene TRBV4-1 combines with J gene TRBJ2-2, with D unresolved. V was clipped by 6 bases and J by 4 bases, with 12 bases between them. CDR1 and CDR2 from the germline V gene are MGHRA and YSYEKL. The CDR3 spans 14 residues. The chain's CDR3 is CASSNPWVTGELFF. As DNA, the CDR3 is TGCGCCAGCAGTAACCCCTGGGTCACCGGGGAGCTGTTTTTT.

The chain is built from TRBV11-2 and TRBJ1-5, with D uncertain. Germline CDR1 is SGHAT and CDR2 is FQNNGV. Between the trimmed V and J ends, which lost 1 base and 7 bases, there was a span of 5 bases. This CDR3 is 12 amino acids long. The CDR3 nucleotides read TGTGCCAGCAGCTTAGGCGTCCAGCCCCAGCATTTT. This translates into CASSLGVQPQHF.